This record concerns one T cell receptor beta chain sequence. Antigen: not known. The record originates from a study of beta chain features in type 1 diabetes. The entirety of the isolated RNA underwent reverse transcription, so expressed TCRB transcripts were sequenced. Sequenced by immunoSEQ multiplex PCR; TCRdb stores in-frame clones only, minus some. This table holds roughly 45,000 clones, roughly 50% found once. Whole-study results and caveats: The analysis here could not establish whether HLA type shapes TCRB rearrangement.

The specimen sequenced was stem cell memory CD4+ T cells from blood. The TCR originated in a woman younger than 45 in good health.

The CDR3 nucleotides read TGTGCCAGCAGCTCGTACAGCTACAATGAGCAGTTCTTC. Its translation is CASSSYSYNEQFF. The rearrangement joins TRBV7-3 to TRBJ2-1; D not resolved. Trimming cost V 4 bases and J 3 bases, with 7 bases left between them. Germline-derived CDR1 and CDR2 are SGHTA and FQGTGA. CDR3 length: 13 residues.